Here is one T cell receptor beta chain with its context. Its antigen is not identified. The CD4+ fraction was divided into a CD45RA+ naive subset and a CD45RA-negative memory subset. The CDR3 sequence is 14 residues long. Trimming removed 5 bases from V and 1 base from J, with 12 bases in between. Germline V lookup: CDR1 SGHAT, CDR2 FQDESV (reference sequence). This entry comes from a study of shared clonotypes between healthy human individuals. Overall study context: The study used three CD4 naive, three CD4 memory, two CD8 naive and one CD8 memory plate per donor.

Overall study results and limits: Sampling involved blood alone; tissue repertoires likely differ.

Clones were sequenced by immunoSEQ multiplex PCR, and TCRdb holds only the in-frame ones, with some missing. The sample lists about 1.1 million clones; around 78% were seen once. This chain joins TRBV11-1 and TRBJ2-7, with D perhaps TRBD1 (5 bases). What was sequenced was memory CD4+ T cells from PBMCs. Regarding subset: CD45RA-negative fraction. The source of this sequence is a man between 18 and 29 years old in good health. Some clones in this sample may be carry-over from other donors' samples. The CDR3 loop reads CASSPRQSSYEQYF. DNA for the CDR3: TGTGCCAGCAGCCCCCGACAGAGTTCCTACGAGCAGTACTTC.